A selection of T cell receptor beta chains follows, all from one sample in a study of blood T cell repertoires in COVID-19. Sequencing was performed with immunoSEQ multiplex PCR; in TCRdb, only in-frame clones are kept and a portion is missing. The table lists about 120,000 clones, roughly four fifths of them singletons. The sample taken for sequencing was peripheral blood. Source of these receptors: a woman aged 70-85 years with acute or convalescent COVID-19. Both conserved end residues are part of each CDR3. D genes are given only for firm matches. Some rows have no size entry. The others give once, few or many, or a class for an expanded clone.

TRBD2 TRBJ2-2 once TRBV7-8 TGTGCCAGCTTGCAGCGGGGGGCGAACACCGGGGAGCTGTTTTTT CASLQRGANTGELFF
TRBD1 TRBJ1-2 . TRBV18 TGTGCCAGCTCACCACGCTTTGTGACAGGGCCTTATAACTATGGCTACACCTTC CASSPRFVTGPYNYGYTF
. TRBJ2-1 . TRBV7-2 TGTGCCAGCAGCCCCCGCCCAGGGGGGCCTAGGAATGAGCAGTTCTTC CASSPRPGGPRNEQFF
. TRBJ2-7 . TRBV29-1 TGCAGCGTTGATTTGGGGGTTGGGACTCCCCGGGGGCAGTACTTC CSVDLGVGTPRGQYF
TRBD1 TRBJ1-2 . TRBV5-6 TGTGCCAGCAGCCCAAGGACAGGGGCGGCCTATGGCTACACCTTC CASSPRTGAAYGYTF
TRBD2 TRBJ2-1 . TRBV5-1 TGCGCCAGCAGCCCCTCTAGCGGGGGGGCCCTTGAGCAGTTCTTC CASSPSSGGALEQFF
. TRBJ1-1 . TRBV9 TGTGCCAGCAGCCTTTTCGACGGGTTGAACACTGAAGCTTTCTTT CASSLFDGLNTEAFF
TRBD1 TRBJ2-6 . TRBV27 TGTGCCAGCAGTTTACAGGGGGCTATATCTGGGGCCAACGTCCTGACTTTC CASSLQGAISGANVLTF
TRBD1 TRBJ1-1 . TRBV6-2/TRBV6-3 TGTGCCAGCAGCTTACAGGGGGCGGGCACTGAAGCTTTCTTT CASSLQGAGTEAFF
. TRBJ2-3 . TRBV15 TGTGCCACCAGCAGACGCCGGGGAACGGGCCGAACAGATACGCAGTATTTT CATSRRRGTGRTDTQYF
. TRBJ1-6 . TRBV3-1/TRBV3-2 TGTGCCAGCAGCCAAGGAGACAGGTTTTCACCCCTCCACTTT CASSQGDRFSPLHF
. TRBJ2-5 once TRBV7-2 TGTGCCAGCAGCGCCCAGACAGGACAAGAGACCCAGTACTTC CASSAQTGQETQYF
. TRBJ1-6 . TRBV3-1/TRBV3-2 TGTGCCAGCAGCCCGCACCTTAGGGAGGGGAATTCACCCCTCCACTTT CASSPHLREGNSPLHF
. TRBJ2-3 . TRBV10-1 TGCGCCAGCAGTAGGTTCAGCCGCCCGGGGACAGATACGCAGTATTTT CASSRFSRPGTDTQYF
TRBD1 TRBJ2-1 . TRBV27 TGTGCCAGCAGCCATAACCGGGACAGGGGAGGGGGTGAGCAGTTCTTC CASSHNRDRGGGEQFF
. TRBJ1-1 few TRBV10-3 TGTGCCATCAGTGCATCATTTTCCAGGGCCCCCGGCAACACTGAAGCTTTCTTT CAISASFSRAPGNTEAFF
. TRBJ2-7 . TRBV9 TGTGCCAGCAGCCCGGATTGGGGGCTTGGTTTCTACGAGCAGTACTTC CASSPDWGLGFYEQYF
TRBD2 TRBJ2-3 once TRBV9 TGTGCCAGCAGCGTAGGTGGGGGAGGGGCCGGCACAGATACGCAGTATTTT CASSVGGGGAGTDTQYF
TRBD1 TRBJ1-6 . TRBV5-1 TGCGCCAGCAGCCCGGGACAGGCGAAGAATTCACCCCTCCACTTT CASSPGQAKNSPLHF
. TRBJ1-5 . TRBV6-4 TGTGCCAGCAGTCATCCCAAGGGGGGGGATCAGCCCCAGCATTTT CASSHPKGGDQPQHF
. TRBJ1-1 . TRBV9 TGTGCCAGCAGCGCAGGGGATTCACGTTACACTGAAGCTTTCTTT CASSAGDSRYTEAFF
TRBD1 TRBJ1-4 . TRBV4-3 TGCGCCAGCAGCCAAGACCCAGGGGGCGCTGGAACCGCAACTAATGAAAAACTGTTTTTT CASSQDPGGAGTATNEKLFF
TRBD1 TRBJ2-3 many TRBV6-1 TGTGCCAGCAGTGAATCTACAGGGGGCACAGATACGCAGTATTTT CASSESTGGTDTQYF
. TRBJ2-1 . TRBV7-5 TGTGTCAGAAGCTGCGATGAGCAGTTCTTC CVRSCDEQFF
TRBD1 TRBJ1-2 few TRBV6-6 TGTGCCAGCAGTTTACAGGGGATAAACTATGGCTACACCTTC CASSLQGINYGYTF
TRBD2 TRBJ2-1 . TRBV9 TGTGCCAGCAGCCCCGGGACTAGCGGGGGTTATGAGCAGTTCTTC CASSPGTSGGYEQFF
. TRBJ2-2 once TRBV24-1 TGTGCCACCAGTGAGCGGACCGGGGAGCTGTTTTTT CATSERTGELFF
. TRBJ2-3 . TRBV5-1 TGCGCCAGCAGACAGGGAAATGCGGACACAGATACGCAGTATTTT CASRQGNADTDTQYF
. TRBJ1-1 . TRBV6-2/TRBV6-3 TGTGCCAGCAGTTACTCATTGACACGGAACACTGAAGCTTTCTTT CASSYSLTRNTEAFF
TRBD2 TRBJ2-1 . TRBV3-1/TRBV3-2 TGTGCCAGCAGCCCTGGACTAGCGGGGCGGGATGAGCAGTTCTTC CASSPGLAGRDEQFF
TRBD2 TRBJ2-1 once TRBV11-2 TGTGCCAGCAGCTTGGGTAGCGGGAACTACAATGAGCAGTTCTTC CASSLGSGNYNEQFF
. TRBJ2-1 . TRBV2 TGTGCCAGCAGCGCGGACCGAATAGGGGATGAGCAGTTCTTC CASSADRIGDEQFF
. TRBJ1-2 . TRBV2 TGTGCCAGCAGTGGTGACAGGCCGAACTATGGCTACACCTTC CASSGDRPNYGYTF
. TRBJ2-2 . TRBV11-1 TGTGCCAGCAGCTTAGCGCAGGGAACTAGGGAGCTGTTTTTT CASSLAQGTRELFF
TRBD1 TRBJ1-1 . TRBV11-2 TGTGCCAGCAGCCCTAGGACAGGGCGCACTGAAGCTTTCTTT CASSPRTGRTEAFF
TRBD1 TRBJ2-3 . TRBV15 TGTGCCACCAGCGGCCGACAGGGGGCCCCAGATACGCAGTATTTT CATSGRQGAPDTQYF
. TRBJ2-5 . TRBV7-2 TGTGCCAGCAGCCCCGGGATTCAAGAGACCCAGTACTTC CASSPGIQETQYF
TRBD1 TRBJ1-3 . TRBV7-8 TGTGCCAGCAGCAGACAGGGAGGTCCTGGAAACACCATATATTTT CASSRQGGPGNTIYF
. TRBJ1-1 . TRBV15 TGTGCCACCAGCACCAGGGGCAGAGGAGGCACTGAAGCTTTCTTT CATSTRGRGGTEAFF
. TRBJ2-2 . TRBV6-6 TGTGCCAGCAGTCGGGGACAGAACACCGGGGAGCTGTTTTTT CASSRGQNTGELFF
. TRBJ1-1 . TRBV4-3 TGCGCCAGCAGCCAAGACGTCGCCCTGGCTGCTGAAGCTTTCTTT CASSQDVALAAEAFF
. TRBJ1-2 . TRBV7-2 TGTGCCAGCAGGCCAGACTCGCGGCGCAGCTATGGCTACACCTTC CASRPDSRRSYGYTF
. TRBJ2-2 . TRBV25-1 TGTGCCAGCAGTGTTACCGGGACTAACACCGGGGAGCTGTTTTTT CASSVTGTNTGELFF
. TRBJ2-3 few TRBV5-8 TGTGCCAGCAGCTTCGGCCAGGGGTCCACAGATACGCAGTATTTT CASSFGQGSTDTQYF
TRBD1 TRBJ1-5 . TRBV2 TGTGCCAGCACCAACCGGGACAGGGAGAATCAGCCCCAGCATTTT CASTNRDRENQPQHF
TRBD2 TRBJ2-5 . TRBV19 TGTGCCAGTAGTTCGCCGCGGCGGGGGGTTGAAGAGACCCAGTACTTC CASSSPRRGVEETQYF
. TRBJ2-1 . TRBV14 TGTGCCAGCAGCCAGGGAGTTTACAATGAGCAGTTCTTC CASSQGVYNEQFF
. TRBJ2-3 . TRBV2 TGTGCCAGCACAGCGGAGTCAGATACGCAGTATTTT CASTAESDTQYF
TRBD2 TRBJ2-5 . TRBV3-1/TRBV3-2 TGTGCCAGCAGCCGTCAAGCGGGGGGCCAAGAGACCCAGTACTTC CASSRQAGGQETQYF
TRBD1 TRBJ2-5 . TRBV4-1 TGCGCCAGCAGCCAAGGCCCGGGACAGGGGGCTGGAGAGACCCAGTACTTC CASSQGPGQGAGETQYF
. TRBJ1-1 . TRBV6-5 TGTGCCAGCAGTCCTCAGGGGCGTCGGCGGACTGAAGCTTTCTTT CASSPQGRRRTEAFF
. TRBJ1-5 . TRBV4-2 TGTGCCAGCAGCCAAGGGTACCGGGACAATCAGCCCCAGCATTTT CASSQGYRDNQPQHF
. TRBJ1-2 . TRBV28 TGTGCCAGCAGTTTGGGCCACTATGGCTACACCTTC CASSLGHYGYTF
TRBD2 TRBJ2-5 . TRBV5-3 TGTGCCAGAAGCTTGATGACTAGCCAACGCCATGAAGTCCAAGAGACCCAGTACTTC CARSLMTSQRHEVQETQYF
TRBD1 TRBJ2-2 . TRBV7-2 TGTGCCAGCAGCTTCGGGACAGGGGTCTCCGGGGAGCTGTTTTTT CASSFGTGVSGELFF
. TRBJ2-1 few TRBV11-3 TGTGCCAGCAGCTTTTCCCATTACAATGAGCAGTTCTTC CASSFSHYNEQFF
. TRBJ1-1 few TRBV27 TGTGCCAGCAGTTTACCCGGACACCCTAGACCCACTGAAGCTTTCTTT CASSLPGHPRPTEAFF